This is a list of T cell receptor beta chains from one sample in a study of graft-versus-host responses after intestinal transplantation. TCRdb's table, derived via immunoSEQ multiplex PCR, lists solely in-frame clones and lacks some. The sample lists approximately 63,000 clones, roughly 89% occurring once. The starting material was ileum tissue, obtained around 350 days after transplant. The receptors come from a human patient who received an intestinal transplant, so some T cells may come from the graft donor. Both conserved end residues are part of each CDR3. D genes are given only for firm matches. Some rows have no size entry. The others give once, few or many, or a class for an expanded clone.

abundance | j_gene | d_gene | v_gene | CDR3nt | CDR3aa
once | TRBJ1-4 | TRBD1 | TRBV30 | TGTGCCTGGAACAGGGGGACTAATGAAAAACTGTTTTTT | CAWNRGTNEKLFF
NA | TRBJ2-7 | NA | TRBV25-1 | TGTGCCAGCAGTGATCGCGGGGCGCGGATCTACGAGCAGTGCTTC | CASSDRGARIYEQCF
few | TRBJ1-2 | TRBD1 | TRBV6-5 | TGTGCCAGCAGCCGAGGGACAGCCGCTTATGGCTACACCTTC | CASSRGTAAYGYTF
NA | TRBJ2-6 | NA | TRBV4-2 | TGTGCCAGCAGCCAAGAGTTGGAGAGCTCTGGGGCCAACGTCCTGACTTTC | CASSQELESSGANVLTF
NA | TRBJ1-2 | TRBD1 | TRBV5-1 | TGCGCCAGCAGCTTGGGGGACAGGGAAAGAGAAAGCTATGGCTACACCTTC | CASSLGDRERESYGYTF
NA | TRBJ2-5 | NA | TRBV11-2 | TGTGCCAGCAGCTTAGGCGGGGAAGAGACCCAGTACTTC | CASSLGGEETQYF
NA | TRBJ1-1 | TRBD1 | TRBV15 | TGTGCCACCAGCAGACAGGGGGCGGAAGCTTTCTTT | CATSRQGAEAFF
NA | TRBJ2-2 | NA | TRBV12-5 | TGTGCTAGTGGGTCAACTAGTCCCCGATCCGCCGGGGAGCTGTTTTTT | CASGSTSPRSAGELFF
NA | TRBJ1-1 | NA | TRBV28 | TGTGCCAGCAGTTTACGGGGAGCCCATGAAGCTTTCTTT | CASSLRGAHEAFF
NA | TRBJ1-2 | NA | TRBV5-4 | TGTGCCAGCAGCACCTTGCGGGACCGAGGAGGCTACACCTTC | CASSTLRDRGGYTF
NA | TRBJ2-3 | NA | TRBV19 | TGTGCCAGTAGCCAGCGACCCGTGGTAGATACGCAGTATTTT | CASSQRPVVDTQYF
once | TRBJ2-3 | TRBD2 | TRBV9 | TGTGCCAGCACGCCCCGGGGGGGGGCGATGACAGATACGCAGTATTTT | CASTPRGGAMTDTQYF
medium-sized | TRBJ1-6 | TRBD1 | TRBV5-1 | TGCGCCAGCAGCTTGCAGGGGGCCGGCTCACCCCTCCACTTT | CASSLQGAGSPLHF
NA | TRBJ2-7 | NA | TRBV5-6 | TGTGCCAGCAGCTTTTTTCCTGACAGCTCCTACGAGCAGTACTTC | CASSFFPDSSYEQYF
NA | TRBJ1-2 | NA | TRBV10-3 | TGTGCCATCAGTGAGTCGGGACCACGGGGCTACACCTTC | CAISESGPRGYTF
NA | TRBJ2-5 | NA | TRBV6-1 | TGTGCCAGCAGTACAGGGTTCGGTGAAGAGACCCAGTACTTC | CASSTGFGEETQYF
NA | TRBJ1-4 | TRBD1 | TRBV12-5 | TGTGCTAGTGGTTTGACAGGGGGAGGCGAAAAACTGTTTTTT | CASGLTGGGEKLFF
NA | TRBJ1-4 | NA | TRBV11-2 | TGTGCCAGCAGCTTCCTTTCGGGGGGCTCGGGAAAACTGTTTTTT | CASSFLSGGSGKLFF
NA | TRBJ2-7 | NA | TRBV2 | TGTGCCAACGGCCAGGGCGAGCAGTACTTC | CANGQGEQYF
NA | TRBJ1-5 | TRBD1 | TRBV6-1 | TGTGCCAGCAGTGACACCGGGACAGGGGATATTCAGCCCCAGCATTTT | CASSDTGTGDIQPQHF
NA | TRBJ2-7 | NA | TRBV2 | TGTGCCAGCAGTGGAATCGAGCAGTACTTC | CASSGIEQYF
NA | TRBJ2-7 | NA | TRBV6-5 | TGTGCCAGCAGTTACGGGAGCGGGTCCTACGAGCAGTACTTC | CASSYGSGSYEQYF